Given below is one T cell receptor (beta chain) in context. Its antigen has not been determined. No much larger clone exists at a distance of one base, and base qualities are not known. This record belongs to a study of TIL therapy for anti-PD-1-resistant metastatic lung cancer (dated by TCRdb to about 2021). For the study in its entirety: Tumors were collected before any PD-1/PD-L1 blockade, after which patients were given nivolumab, and patients who progressed were given lymphodepletion, an infusion of expanded TIL and IL-2. Enrolled patients had a median age of roughly 50 years (range 38-75) and a median tumor PD-L1 proportion score of less than 7%. Most of the cohort had lung adenocarcinoma, several tumors were EGFR-mutant and two were ALK-rearranged, and half of the patients were current or former smokers. Across the cohort, whole-exome sequencing showed a median non-synonymous tumor mutation burden of approximately 1.5 mutations per megabase. T cell receptor beta sequencing of tumor and peripheral blood served to follow clonotypes across the tumor, the expanded TIL product, and serial blood samples.

According to the germline V gene, CDR1 reads MNHEY and CDR2 reads SVGAGI. The CDR3 starts with the cysteine, ends with the phenylalanine, and has 14 residues. CDR3 DNA is the only sequence kept; it has 42 bases, read in frame from the first base. V is pared back by 8 bases and J by 2 bases, with 16 bases lying between the germline termini. TCR beta CDR3 regions were amplified from genomic DNA with the immunoSEQ v3 hsTCRB kit using bias-controlled multiplex PCR. The TCR libraries were sequenced on an Illumina NextSeq 500 to about 2 million read pairs for survey level or about 5-6.5 million read pairs for deep level. Regarding the original processing steps: V, D and J genes were assigned, non-productive sequences were removed, and clonality was reported by immunoSEQ Analyzer software. Repertoires were compared using productive Simpson clonality and Morisita overlap index of productive TRB rearrangements between infused TIL and blood. Absolute clonotype counts in blood were estimated by multiplying the lymphocyte count by the CD3+ fraction and by the productive frequency of the clone. The table was pulled from immuneACCESS by TCRdb, which kept in-frame rearrangements only. Such tables lose some clones; where checked, under half of the loss comes from unresolved V genes, and the rest has no known cause. V and J calls and clone size follow that table, whereas D and trimming were derived from the DNA. The sample includes approximately 45,000 clones, with around 80% observed a single time. Roughly 15% of the sample comes from the top ten.

Here is what the overall study found, with its caveats: The baseline peripheral repertoire was partially replaced by infused TIL clonotypes, which then decayed over months, and no apparent association between persistence and response was found. The cohort was highly selected, with more treatment-naive, never-smoker and oncogene-addicted patients than typical, limiting generalizability. The study protocol defined all tumor marker inferences as exploratory.

This specimen's time point label, interpreted: pre-treatment sample, taken before nivolumab and TIL therapy. Adults with stage 4 NSCLC were enrolled in a dual-center phase I trial from October 2017 to early 2020. Samples were obtained from a single-arm, open-label phase I trial in which tumor-infiltrating lymphocyte therapy with nivolumab was evaluated in advanced non-small cell lung cancer. Mononuclear cells from blood collected in EDTA tubes were isolated on a Ficoll gradient and snap-frozen as pellets, and DNA was then extracted using a Qiagen mini-prep kit. The specimen comprised blood, sampled at baseline. This sequence was found in a man between 65 and 79 years old with non-small cell lung cancer. The rearranged chain carries TRBV6-5 and TRBJ2-7, with the D gene too uncertain to name. The CDR3 corresponds to CASRYGVSTYEQYF. The sequenced DNA: TGTGCCAGCCGATACGGAGTGAGCACCTACGAGCAGTACTTC.